What follows are 5 T cell receptor beta chains derived from one specimen sequenced in a study of blood T cell repertoires in COVID-19. TCRdb's table, derived via immunoSEQ multiplex PCR, lists solely in-frame clones and lacks some. The table includes around 350,000 clones, approximately 86% detected once. Source material: peripheral blood. These receptors came from a human donor in a cohort sampled during active COVID-19.

The V gene is TRBV5-4, the J gene TRBJ2-1; D gene uncertain. The germline V and J ends were trimmed by 4 bases and 5 bases, with 16 bases remaining between them. The CDR3 has 15 residues. CDR1 is SGHNT, CDR2 YYREEE, per germline (reference sequence). This CDR3 reads CASSPDIRIDNEQFF. In nucleotides, the CDR3 is TGTGCCAGCAGCCCCGACATTCGCATTGACAATGAGCAGTTCTTC.

Concerning this clone itself: A junction boundary mismatches the germline segment, possibly from a read error. V gene TRBV18 combines with J gene TRBJ2-3; 14 bases match TRBD2. In germline, CDR1 is KGHSH, CDR2 LQKENI. The CDR3 is 13 residues long. CDR3 loop: CASSQRTSGGPYF. The CDR3 DNA sequence: TGTGCCAGCTCACAAAGGACTAGCGGGGGGCCTTACTTT.

The rearrangement joins TRBV18 to TRBJ2-5; D is uncertain. CDR1 is KGHSH and CDR2 is LQKENI in the germline V gene. CDR3 length: 14 residues. Trimming pared 1 base from V and 5 bases from J, leaving 11 bases between. The DNA for the CDR3 is TGTGCCAGCTCACCACAGAGTACCCCTGAGACCCAGTACTTC. This codes for CASSPQSTPETQYF.

The V gene is TRBV24-1, the J gene TRBJ2-1; TRBD1 agrees at 9 bases. The J segment lost 16 bases and the V segment lost 3 bases, leaving 12 bases of the junction unmatched. The CDR3 is made up of 14 amino acids. Germline V gene data show CDR1 as KGHDR and CDR2 as SFDVKD. This CDR3 reads CATSDLLMDRGAFF. CDR3 DNA sequence: TGTGCCACCAGTGATCTTCTTATGGACAGGGGCGCATTCTTC.

The chain couples TRBV3-1 (or the pseudogene TRBV3-2) to TRBJ1-1, with D unclear. This CDR3 is 16 amino acids long. The germline gives CDR1 LGHDT, CDR2 YNNKEL (reference sequence). The ends were cut back, 1 base at V and 1 base at J, with 13 bases in the middle. CDR3 protein: CASSQAPGLTNTEAFF. CDR3 DNA sequence: TGTGCCAGCAGCCAAGCGCCCGGACTGACGAACACTGAAGCTTTCTTT.